One sample yielded the 28 T cell receptor beta chains listed below, sequenced in a study of T cells after yellow fever vaccination. TCRdb reprocessed the 5' RACE reads with MiXCR, giving one entry per CDR3 protein. The table includes 100,000 to 150,000 distinct CDR3 sequences, more than 6% detected once. This specimen consisted of CD4+ T cells sorted from PBMCs, obtained more than 8 days after the first yellow fever vaccination. Receptors originate from a man aged 18 to 35 who received the YFV17D yellow fever vaccine.

This clonotype was counted many times. This chain links TRBV7-9 with TRBJ1-2; the D is unclear. The CDR3 runs to 12 residues. Germline assignment: CDR1 SEHNR and CDR2 FQNEAQ (reference sequence). The V end was cut by 5 bases, the J end by 7 bases, with 11 bases between. The CDR3 nucleotides read TGTGCCAGCAGCCCCCACCTGGGTGGCTACACCTTC. Amino acids: CASSPHLGGYTF.

In this sample, this clonotype turned up many times. The V call is TRBV6-2 or TRBV6-3, the J call TRBJ1-2, with D perhaps TRBD1 (6 bases). V lost 5 bases and J 4 bases, leaving 14 bases between the germline ends. Looked up from germline, CDR1 is MNHEY and CDR2 is SVGEGT. The CDR3 covers 14 residues. In DNA form, the CDR3 reads TGTGCCAGCAGTGGTCGGCAGGGGATCTATGGCTACACCTTC. It encodes CASSGRQGIYGYTF.

This clonotype was seen ten or more times. This chain uses TRBV4-2 with TRBJ2-1; D call uncertain. CDR1 is LGHNA and CDR2 is YNFKEQ in the germline V gene. Trimming left V 0 bases short and J 2 bases short, with 11 bases between. This CDR3 is built from 16 residues. The DNA for the CDR3 is TGTGCCAGCAGCCAAGATCAGAGAGGTACCTACAATGAGCAGTTCTTC. Translating gives CASSQDQRGTYNEQFF.

The rearrangement links TRBV4-3 to TRBJ1-6, with D unresolved. CDR1 LGHNA and CDR2 YSLEER come from the germline V gene. The CDR3 loop spans 15 amino acids. V was trimmed by 8 bases and J by 0 bases, leaving 11 bases between them. Here the CDR3 DNA reads TGCGCCAGCTCGGGGTATAGCTCCTATAATTCACCCCTCCACTTT. This gives the protein CASSGYSSYNSPLHF.

The chain joins TRBV13 to TRBJ2-2, with D perhaps matching TRBD2 (5 bases). CDR1 PRHDT and CDR2 FYEKMQ come from the germline V gene (reference sequence). The CDR3 sequence is 17 residues long. The ends were cut back, 11 bases at V and 0 bases at J, with 22 bases in the middle. This chain's CDR3 is CAFSSRGLWSNTGELFF. The CDR3 DNA is TGTGCCTTCAGCTCCCGGGGTCTTTGGTCGAACACCGGGGAGCTGTTTTTT.

This clonotype has at least ten counts. The genes are TRBV18 and TRBJ1-1; TRBD1 might be the D (5 bases). Trimming removed 6 bases from V and 2 bases from J, with 13 bases in between. This CDR3 spans 14 amino acids. Germline CDR1 reads KGHSH; CDR2 reads LQKENI. Here the CDR3 reads CASSFGGTNTEAFF. CDR3 nucleotide sequence: TGTGCCAGCTCCTTTGGAGGGACTAACACTGAAGCTTTCTTT.

This chain connects TRBV18 to TRBJ2-2; D not certain. The germline V and J ends were trimmed by 1 base and 0 bases, with 9 bases remaining between them. CDR1 is KGHSH, CDR2 LQKENI, per germline. The CDR3 length is 16 residues. The CDR3 nucleotides are TGTGCCAGCTCACCACAGGACCGAGCGAACACCGGGGAGCTGTTTTTT. Residues: CASSPQDRANTGELFF.

The gene calls are TRBV13 and TRBJ1-2, with D perhaps matching TRBD1 (5 bases). Trimming took 4 bases from V and 5 from J, leaving 11 bases between them. The germline V gene encodes CDR1 PRHDT and CDR2 FYEKMQ (reference sequence). The CDR3 has 13 amino acids. The CDR3 region is CASSSRDHYGYTF. CDR3 nucleotides: TGTGCCAGCAGCTCCCGGGACCATTATGGCTACACCTTC.

J is TRBJ2-1 and V is TRBV3-1; a possible D gene is TRBD2 (6 bases). The CDR3 is 15 amino acids. Looked up from germline, CDR1 is LGHDT and CDR2 is YNNKEL (reference sequence). V was pared by 3 bases and J by 3 bases, with 12 bases between. CDR3 nucleotides: TGTGCCAGCAGCCAGCGCGATAGCGGCTACAATGAGCAGTTCTTC. Translation gives CASSQRDSGYNEQFF.

This clonotype was observed many times. The chain joins TRBV12-3 or TRBV12-4 to TRBJ2-2, with unresolved D. The CDR3 loop spans 16 amino acids. The V end lost 7 bases, the J end lost 7 bases, and 22 bases lay between the germline ends. CDR3 amino acids: CASTTYPVPLDGELFF. The CDR3 DNA reads as TGTGCCAGCACTACCTACCCGGTACCTCTCGACGGGGAGCTGTTTTTT.

This clonotype was counted at least ten times. The rearrangement uses TRBV6-2 or TRBV6-3 and TRBJ2-1; D ambiguous. The CDR3 has 13 residues. Germline values: CDR1 MNHEY, CDR2 SVGEGT. V lost 2 bases, J lost 2 bases, and 4 bases lay in between. CDR3 sequence: CASSYRAYNEQFF. CDR3 nucleotide sequence: TGTGCCAGCAGTTACAGGGCCTACAATGAGCAGTTCTTC.

This clonotype was recorded at least ten times. The V and J genes are TRBV5-6 and TRBJ2-2; perhaps TRBD2 as D (5 bases). This CDR3 spans 16 amino acids. V was trimmed by 0 bases and J by 4 bases, leaving 13 bases between them. Germline V gives CDR1 SGHDT, CDR2 YYEEEE. CDR3 DNA: TGTGCCAGCAGCTTGGCTGGCGGGTTTGTCACCGGGGAGCTGTTTTTT. It codes for CASSLAGGFVTGELFF.

This clonotype was seen many times. Here the CDR3 DNA reads TGTGCCAGCAGCTCCCAAGGTGGGTCCGGGGATGAGCAGTTCTTC. This translates into CASSSQGGSGDEQFF. The rearrangement uses TRBV7-2 and TRBJ2-1, with a possible D match to TRBD2 (5 bases). Looked up from germline, CDR1 is SGHTA and CDR2 is FQGNSA. The CDR3 is 15 residues long. The V and J ends lost 4 bases and 8 bases respectively, with 18 bases between them.

For this clonotype: A read error is possible here, since a much larger clone lies one base away. The V gene is TRBV7-3, the J gene TRBJ2-3, with D maybe TRBD2 (6 bases). The CDR3 loop spans 12 amino acids. Germline V gene lookup returns CDR1 SGHTA and CDR2 FQGTGA. V lost 10 bases and J 6 bases, leaving 14 bases between the germline ends. CDR3 coding DNA: TGTGCCATCCGGGGGTTTGCCGATACGCAGTATTTT. Residues: CAIRGFADTQYF.

The chain carries TRBV11-1 and TRBJ2-5; 7 positions agree with TRBD1. Looked up from germline, CDR1 is SGHAT and CDR2 is FQDESV (reference sequence). This CDR3 region has 15 residues. The V gene end was trimmed by 5 bases and the J gene end by 4 bases; junction bases not matched to a gene: 10. CDR3 nucleotides: TGTGCCAGCAGCCCACAGACAGGGAGCGCAGAGACCCAGTACTTC. Encoded protein: CASSPQTGSAETQYF.

This clonotype was seen only a few times. The CDR3 DNA is TGCGCCAGCAGCCGCAACCCCGGGACAGGGATCTATGGCTACACCTTC. Encoded protein: CASSRNPGTGIYGYTF. The chain has TRBV4-3 and TRBJ1-2; 9 bases fit TRBD1. Germline lookup yields CDR1 LGHNA and CDR2 YSLEER. The CDR3 loop spans 16 amino acids. V shed 4 bases and J 4 bases; nucleotides not matched to a gene: 10.

This clonotype was seen many times. The chain joins TRBV12-3 or TRBV12-4 to TRBJ2-7; 8 positions match TRBD1. The CDR3 runs 12 residues. The V and J ends lost 6 bases and 6 bases, in that order; junction bases with no gene match: 4. The CDR3 protein is CASSLGQGEQYV. The CDR3 DNA follows: TGTGCCAGCAGCCTAGGACAGGGCGAGCAGTACGTC.

In this sample, this clonotype turned up many times. The CDR3 DNA reads as TGTGCCAGCAGCCCATCCGGGGTTGCCAAGGGCTCACCCCTCCACTTT. Protein sequence: CASSPSGVAKGSPLHF. The chain recombines TRBV7-3 with TRBJ1-6; D gene ambiguous. This CDR3 has 16 amino acids. Looked up from germline, CDR1 is SGHTA and CDR2 is FQGTGA. Trimming shortened V by 5 bases and J by 10 bases, and 21 bases separated the two germline ends.

Ten or more counts support this clonotype. The chain is built from TRBV6-2 or TRBV6-3 and TRBJ2-5; the D gene is possibly TRBD1 (6 bases). The CDR3 is 14 residues long. V was cut by 6 bases and J by 0 bases, with 11 bases left in between. In germline, CDR1 is MNHEY, CDR2 SVGEGT. The CDR3: CASRPGTNQETQYF. DNA of the CDR3: TGTGCCAGCAGGCCCGGGACAAACCAAGAGACCCAGTACTTC.

A few counts support this clonotype. The V call is TRBV7-3, the J call TRBJ2-1; 7 bases line up with TRBD1. Germline-derived CDR1 and CDR2 are SGHTA and FQGTGA. The CDR3 consists of 17 residues. V lost 5 bases and J lost 0; bases outside the gene matches: 10. The CDR3 is CASSPAGGASSYNEQFF. In nucleotides, the CDR3 is TGTGCCAGCAGCCCTGCAGGGGGTGCTAGCTCCTACAATGAGCAGTTCTTC.

Turning to this clonotype: Since a much larger clone is just one base distant, this may be a read error. The chain links TRBV7-2 to TRBJ2-5; 7 bases are a match to TRBD1. V dropped 5 bases and J dropped 4; count of bases not matched to a gene: 7. CDR3 size: 14 residues. Germline lookup yields CDR1 SGHTA and CDR2 FQGNSA. The CDR3 nucleotides read TGTGCCAGCAGCACCAACAGGGGAAGAGAGACCCAGTACTTC. Protein: CASSTNRGRETQYF.

There are many counts of this clonotype. The rearrangement uses TRBV7-2 and TRBJ1-2; the D is unclear. CDR3 length: 14 residues. Trimming shortened V by 4 bases and J by 4 bases, and 13 bases separated the two germline ends. Germline CDR1 and CDR2: SGHTA and FQGNSA. The CDR3 loop is CASSSDGGGYGYTF. CDR3 DNA: TGTGCCAGCAGCTCCGACGGAGGAGGCTATGGCTACACCTTC.

The rearrangement uses TRBV19 and TRBJ1-1, with 8 nucleotides matching TRBD1. CDR1 and CDR2 (germline): LNHDA, SQIVND (reference sequence). The V gene end was trimmed by 5 bases and the J gene end by 5 bases; junction bases not matched to a gene: 13. The CDR3 runs 16 residues. CDR3 sequence (DNA): TGTGCCAGTAGTGCCAACGGACAGGGAGGGAGAACTGAAGCTTTCTTT. Translating gives CASSANGQGGRTEAFF.

This clonotype was recorded many times. The chain joins TRBV4-1 to TRBJ1-4; maybe TRBD1 (5 bases). This CDR3 spans 16 amino acids. V gave up 0 bases and J gave up 7 bases, with 15 bases separating them. Germline CDR1 MGHRA, CDR2 YSYEKL. The CDR3 sequence: CASSQDPGTGGEKLFF. The CDR3 DNA reads TGCGCCAGCAGCCAAGATCCTGGGACGGGGGGTGAAAAACTGTTTTTT.

The rearrangement uses TRBV18 and TRBJ1-4, with D unclear. Trimming took off 4 bases at V and 7 bases at J, with 16 bases between the two ends. This CDR3 is 15 amino acids long. Germline-derived CDR1 and CDR2 are KGHSH and LQKENI. CDR3 sequence reads: CASSLQAVGGEKLFF. CDR3 sequence (DNA): TGTGCCAGCTCACTACAAGCCGTGGGTGGTGAAAAACTGTTTTTT.

This clonotype was recorded at least ten times. The rearrangement uses TRBV11-1 and TRBJ2-7; TRBD1 might be the D (5 bases). The CDR3 sequence is 18 residues long. Trimming removed 5 bases from V and 2 bases from J, with 25 bases in between. Germline-derived CDR1 and CDR2 are SGHAT and FQDESV (reference sequence). CDR3 DNA sequence: TGTGCCAGCAGCGATAAGACAGACCGAGACTCGCGCACCTACGAGCAGTACTTC. This translates into CASSDKTDRDSRTYEQYF.

Ten or more counts support this clonotype. V and J are TRBV3-1 and TRBJ2-7; D might be TRBD2 (5 bases). Trimming left V 0 bases short and J 5 bases short, with 11 bases between. Per the germline V gene, CDR1 is LGHDT and CDR2 is YNNKEL (reference sequence). The CDR3 length is 14 residues. The CDR3 nucleotides are TGTGCCAGCAGCCAAGAACACGGGATCAACGAGCAGTACTTC. Encoded protein: CASSQEHGINEQYF.

This chain connects TRBV6-5 to TRBJ2-6; TRBD1 might be the D (5 bases). The CDR3 runs 19 residues. Per the germline V gene, CDR1 is MNHEY and CDR2 is SVGAGI. V was trimmed by 3 bases and J by 1 base, leaving 19 bases between them. CDR3 region: CASSYFFVGAMSGANVLTF. DNA for the CDR3: TGTGCCAGCAGTTATTTTTTCGTAGGGGCAATGTCTGGGGCCAACGTCCTGACTTTC.